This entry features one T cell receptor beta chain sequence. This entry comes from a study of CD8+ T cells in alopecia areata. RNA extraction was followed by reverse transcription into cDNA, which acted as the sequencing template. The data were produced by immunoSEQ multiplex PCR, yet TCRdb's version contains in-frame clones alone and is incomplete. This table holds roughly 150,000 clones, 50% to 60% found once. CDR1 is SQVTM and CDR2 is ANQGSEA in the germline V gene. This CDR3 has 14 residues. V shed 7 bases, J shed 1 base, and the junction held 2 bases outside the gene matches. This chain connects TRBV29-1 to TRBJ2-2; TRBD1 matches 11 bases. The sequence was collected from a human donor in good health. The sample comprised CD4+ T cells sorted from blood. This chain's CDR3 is CSADRGRNTGELFF. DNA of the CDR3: TGCAGCGCGGACAGGGGGCGGAACACCGGGGAGCTGTTTTTT.